These 26 T cell receptor beta chains came from one sample sequenced in a study of blood T cell repertoires in COVID-19. Libraries were prepared by immunoSEQ multiplex PCR; TCRdb keeps only in-frame clonotypes and omits some of them. The sample yields approximately 190,000 clones, about 80% seen once. The sequenced sample was peripheral blood. The receptors were gathered from a man in his sixties with acute or convalescent COVID-19.

The chain has TRBV20-1 and TRBJ1-1; 7 positions match TRBD1. CDR3 length: 11 residues. Germline loops: CDR1 DFQATT, CDR2 SNEGSKA (reference sequence). Unmatched junction bases numbered 10, after V lost 6 bases and J lost 12 bases. The CDR3 sequence is CSAGMDRRSFF. CDR3 nucleotides: TGCAGTGCAGGGATGGACAGGCGTTCTTTCTTT.

The chain is built from TRBV6-6 and TRBJ1-1; 8 nucleotides agree with TRBD1. V dropped 7 bases and J dropped 3; count of bases not matched to a gene: 10. The CDR3 loop spans 15 amino acids. Germline-derived CDR1 and CDR2 are MNHNY and SVGAGI (reference sequence). CDR3 sequence: CASISGGFVDTEAFF. Here the CDR3 DNA reads TGTGCCAGCATATCAGGGGGCTTCGTTGACACTGAAGCTTTCTTT.

The chain's CDR3 is CASSLTDGNTEAFF. DNA of the CDR3: TGTGCCAGTAGTCTGACAGACGGGAACACTGAAGCTTTCTTT. The chain is built from TRBV19 and TRBJ1-1; possible D gene TRBD1, 5 bases. The CDR3 spans 14 residues. Trimming pared 5 bases from V and 1 base from J, leaving 11 bases between. The germline V gene has CDR1 LNHDA and CDR2 SQIVND (reference sequence).

The J gene is TRBJ1-2, the V gene TRBV7-3, with D uncertain. The CDR3 length is 13 residues. Germline values: CDR1 SGHTA, CDR2 FQGTGA. V lost 1 base and J 6 bases, leaving 9 bases between the germline ends. The CDR3 is CASSLRRADGYTF. The CDR3 region has the DNA TGTGCCAGCAGCTTAAGGAGGGCTGATGGCTACACCTTC.

This clone has just one count. The rearrangement links TRBV20-1 to TRBJ2-7; possible D gene TRBD2, 5 bases. CDR3 length: 13 amino acids. Deletions cut 3 bases from V and 2 bases from J, with 11 bases between. CDR1 DFQATT and CDR2 SNEGSKA come from the germline V gene (reference sequence). The CDR3 reads CSASVGRTYEQYF. In DNA, the CDR3 is TGCAGTGCTAGTGTGGGGAGAACCTACGAGCAGTACTTC.

The chain couples TRBV10-1 to TRBJ2-5; 12 bases are shared with TRBD1. Germline trimming cut 4 bases from V and 5 bases from J; bases unmatched to any gene: 8. The germline V gene encodes CDR1 WNHNN and CDR2 SYGVQD (reference sequence). This CDR3 is 16 amino acids long. The CDR3 loop is CASSGEGDRGLETQYF. The CDR3 DNA follows: TGCGCCAGCAGTGGCGAAGGGGACAGGGGGCTGGAGACCCAGTACTTC.

The V and J genes are TRBV2 and TRBJ2-2; D possibly corresponds to TRBD1 (6 bases). The CDR3 consists of 16 residues. Germline values: CDR1 SNHLY, CDR2 FYNNEI. V lost 3 bases, J lost 1 base, and 12 bases lay in between. The CDR3 nucleotides read TGTGCCAGCAGTGACCTGGGGGCCCAGAACACCGGGGAGCTGTTTTTT. Residues: CASSDLGAQNTGELFF. The full variable domain, completed using reference TRBV2 and TRBJ2-2, is EPEVTQTPSHQVTQMGQEVILRCVPISNHLYFYWYRQILGQKVEFLVSFYNNEISEKSEIFDDQFSVERPDGSNFTLKIRSTKLEDSAMYFCASSDLGAQNTGELFFGEGSRLTVL.

The chain links TRBV4-1 to TRBJ1-3, with D possibly matching TRBD1 (5 bases). Trimming took off 1 base at V and 0 bases at J, with 13 bases between the two ends. CDR3 length: 17 residues. Germline V lookup: CDR1 MGHRA, CDR2 YSYEKL. The CDR3 DNA reads TGCGCCAGCAGCCAAGGTGGGGGGTACTACTCTGGAAACACCATATATTTT. Protein sequence: CASSQGGGYYSGNTIYF.

J is TRBJ1-5 and V is TRBV5-8; D call uncertain. The germline CDR1 and CDR2 sequences are SGHTS and YDEGEE. The length of the CDR3 is 13 residues. V lost 0 bases and J 4 bases, leaving 5 bases between the germline ends. The CDR3 spells CASSLGINQPQHF. DNA for the CDR3: TGTGCCAGCAGCTTGGGTATTAATCAGCCCCAGCATTTT.

This chain connects TRBV3-1 (or the pseudogene TRBV3-2) to TRBJ2-7; D is ambiguous. Trimming removed 1 base from V and 6 bases from J, with 7 bases in between. The CDR3 totals 12 residues. Germline CDR1 and CDR2: LGHDT and YNNKEL (reference sequence). The CDR3 bases are TGTGCCAGCAGCCAAGGTCCCCTCGAGCAGTACTTC. It is translated as CASSQGPLEQYF.

This sequence joins TRBV7-9 and TRBJ1-5; 7 bases line up with TRBD1. V lost 2 bases to trimming and J lost 6 bases; unmatched junction nucleotides: 1. Germline lookup yields CDR1 SEHNR and CDR2 FQNEAQ (reference sequence). The CDR3 length is 13 residues. In nucleotides, the CDR3 is TGTGCCAGCAGCTTACAGGGGGTTCAGCCCCAGCATTTT. Residues: CASSLQGVQPQHF.

This clone has more than one count but fewer than ten. The chain uses TRBV7-8 and TRBJ2-5, with D possibly TRBD1 on 5 matching bases. Germline V gene sequence: CDR1 SGHVS, CDR2 FQNEAQ. The V gene lost 5 bases and the J gene lost 5 bases, with 21 bases spanning the gap. The CDR3 has 16 residues. Written as DNA, the CDR3 is TGTGCCAGCAGCACGCGCAGGGAATTCGCAAGGGAGACCCAGTACTTC. Amino acids: CASSTRREFARETQYF.

The chain links TRBV6-1 to TRBJ2-7; D might be TRBD1 (5 bases). This CDR3 contains 15 residues. Germline CDR1 reads MNHNS; CDR2 reads SASEGT. The V and J ends lost 1 base and 2 bases respectively, with 12 bases between them. The CDR3 is CASSEGLVRAYEQYF. CDR3 sequence (DNA): TGTGCCAGCAGTGAAGGTCTTGTCAGGGCCTACGAGCAGTACTTC.

The chain combines TRBV6-6 with TRBJ1-3, with D tentatively TRBD1 (6 bases). The germline CDR1 and CDR2 sequences are MNHNY and SVGAGI (reference sequence). The CDR3 is 15 amino acids. With 0 bases removed from V and 5 bases from J, the gap between germline ends came to 11 bases. CDR3 protein: CASSYSGRGRNTIYF. The CDR3 DNA reads as TGTGCCAGCAGTTACTCTGGCAGGGGAAGAAACACCATATATTTT.

CDR3 nucleotide sequence: TGTGCCAGCAGTGAATTTGAGACAGGGGGGGAAAAACTGTTTTTT. This encodes CASSEFETGGEKLFF. V usage is TRBV25-1 and J usage is TRBJ1-4, with 9 bases that match TRBD1. Trimming cost V 1 base and J 8 bases; bases outside gene matches: 5. CDR1 MGHDK and CDR2 SYGVNS come from the germline V gene. The CDR3 totals 15 residues.

V is TRBV19 and J is TRBJ2-6; 10 bases line up with TRBD1. V lost 4 bases and J lost 0; bases outside the gene matches: 6. CDR1 and CDR2 (germline): LNHDA, SQIVND (reference sequence). CDR3 length equals 18 residues. CDR3 DNA: TGTGCCAGTAGTAGACAGGGGGCGTTTGCCTCTGGGGCCAACGTCCTGACTTTC. It is translated as CASSRQGAFASGANVLTF.

This clone was observed a handful of times. The genes are TRBV5-4 and TRBJ2-2; 7 nucleotides match TRBD1. Germline V CDR1 and CDR2: SGHNT, YYREEE (reference sequence). The CDR3 spans 14 residues. With 3 bases clipped from V and 1 base from J, the junction kept 0 bases outside the gene matches. Here the CDR3 DNA reads TGTGCCAGCAGCTGGACAGGGAACACCGGGGAGCTGTTTTTT. Protein: CASSWTGNTGELFF. The entire variable domain, with the rest obtained from reference TRBV5-4 and TRBJ2-2, is as follows: ETGVTQSPTHLIKTRGQQVTLRCSSQSGHNTVSWYQQALGQGPQFIFQYYREEENGRGNFPPRFSGLQFPNYSSELNVNALELDDSALYLCASSWTGNTGELFFGEGSRLTVL.

The chain joins TRBV6-5 to TRBJ1-5; D perhaps matches TRBD1 (5 bases). The CDR3 is made up of 15 amino acids. Per germline, CDR1 MNHEY and CDR2 SVGAGI. Trimming removed 5 bases at V and 5 bases at J, with 16 bases between. The CDR3 spells CASSPDGGKDQPQHF. CDR3 DNA: TGTGCCAGCAGTCCGGACGGGGGGAAAGATCAGCCCCAGCATTTT.

The V call is TRBV15, the J call TRBJ2-5; 8 bases fit TRBD2. J was trimmed by 0 bases and V by 1 base; bases with no gene match: 1. CDR3 length: 15 amino acids. Germline V gene sequence: CDR1 LNHNV, CDR2 YYDKDF (reference sequence). This CDR3 reads CATSRAGGYQETQYF. Written as DNA, the CDR3 is TGTGCCACCAGCAGAGCGGGGGGGTACCAAGAGACCCAGTACTTC. The whole variable domain, remainder taken from reference TRBV15 and TRBJ2-5, is DAMVIQNPRYQVTQFGKPVTLSCSQTLNHNVMYWYQQKSSQAPKLLFHYYDKDFNNEADTPDNFQSRRPNTSFCFLDIRSPGLGDTAMYLCATSRAGGYQETQYFGPGTRLLVL.

This clone was seen once. The CDR3 region is CASRTGGANTGELFF. The CDR3 region has the DNA TGTGCCAGCAGGACCGGCGGGGCGAACACCGGGGAGCTGTTTTTT. V gene TRBV7-2 combines with J gene TRBJ2-2; TRBD2 is a possible D gene (6 bases). With 6 bases removed from V and 0 bases from J, the gap between germline ends came to 11 bases. Germline CDR1 is SGHTA and CDR2 is FQGNSA. This CDR3 contains 15 residues.

The chain recombines TRBV20-1 with TRBJ1-2; perhaps TRBD1 as D (5 bases). From germline, CDR1 is DFQATT and CDR2 SNEGSKA (reference sequence). Deletions cut 3 bases from V and 11 bases from J, with 28 bases between. The CDR3 has 16 amino acids. CDR3 DNA: TGCAGTGCTAGTGCCCTTGGGAGGGGTCCGGAGGTGGATTACACCTTC. This gives the protein CSASALGRGPEVDYTF.

The V gene is TRBV5-1, the J gene TRBJ1-3; D remains unclear. The CDR3 has 15 residues. Trimming removed 0 bases from V and 3 bases from J, with 10 bases in between. CDR1 and CDR2 (germline): SGHRS, YFSETQ. The CDR3 nucleotides read TGCGCCAGCAGCTTGGAGCGGGGATTTGGAAACACCATATATTTT. Translated, it gives CASSLERGFGNTIYF.

This clone showed up just a few times. The J gene is TRBJ1-1, the V gene TRBV6-5; TRBD1 is a possible D gene (6 bases). In germline, CDR1 is MNHEY, CDR2 SVGAGI. This CDR3 spans 16 amino acids. The V gene lost 1 base and the J gene lost 2 bases, with 14 bases spanning the gap. The CDR3: CASSYLRDTRNTEAFF. DNA of the CDR3: TGTGCCAGCAGTTACTTGAGGGACACTCGCAACACTGAAGCTTTCTTT.

The chain combines TRBV12-5 with TRBJ1-5; D ambiguous. This CDR3 is 14 amino acids long. V lost 1 base to trimming and J lost 2 bases, with 6 bases between them. CDR1 is LGHNT, CDR2 FRNRAP, per germline. CDR3 in amino acids: CASGLGGGNQPQHF. As DNA, the CDR3 is TGTGCTAGTGGTTTGGGCGGGGGCAATCAGCCCCAGCATTTT.

J is TRBJ1-1 and V is TRBV3-1 (or the pseudogene TRBV3-2); TRBD1 might be the D (5 bases). Trimming removed 1 base at V and 3 bases at J, with 12 bases between. This CDR3 spans 15 amino acids. Germline assignment: CDR1 LGHDT and CDR2 YNNKEL (reference sequence). CDR3 loop: CASSQVIRADTEAFF. The CDR3 region has the DNA TGTGCCAGCAGCCAAGTCATCAGGGCGGACACTGAAGCTTTCTTT.

The CDR3 region is CASSPTPTYVGRSQPQHF. CDR3 DNA: TGTGCCAGCTCACCAACTCCAACGTACGTGGGGCGCTCTCAGCCCCAGCATTTT. V and J are TRBV18 and TRBJ1-5; maybe TRBD1 (5 bases). In germline, CDR1 is KGHSH, CDR2 LQKENI. The CDR3 is 18 amino acids. Trimming stripped 2 bases from V and 6 bases from J, with 23 bases between.